The present entry profiles one T cell receptor (beta chain) with its context. TCRdb called the PCR reads again in MiXCR, with one record for every CDR3 protein. This sample has some 10,000 distinct CDR3 sequences; 50% occur once, and the top ten carry 47%. The CDR3 totals 13 residues. Looked up from germline, CDR1 is WSHSY and CDR2 is SAAADI. Trimming shortened V by 8 bases and J by 2 bases, and 11 bases separated the two germline ends. Localized lung adenocarcinoma, a non-small cell lung cancer, affected the donors. This sample was included in a study of CD4 and CD8 cells across lung adenocarcinoma regions.

Sequences were obtained from CD8+ T cells from the margin of a lung tumor. The receptor's source is a female donor with lung adenocarcinoma. The CD4 and CD8 labels of this study may be unreliable. V gene TRBV10-2 combines with J gene TRBJ2-3; D remains unclear. The chain's CDR3 is CASLGKPTDTQYF. The DNA for the CDR3 is TGCGCCAGCCTAGGGAAACCCACAGATACGCAGTATTTT.